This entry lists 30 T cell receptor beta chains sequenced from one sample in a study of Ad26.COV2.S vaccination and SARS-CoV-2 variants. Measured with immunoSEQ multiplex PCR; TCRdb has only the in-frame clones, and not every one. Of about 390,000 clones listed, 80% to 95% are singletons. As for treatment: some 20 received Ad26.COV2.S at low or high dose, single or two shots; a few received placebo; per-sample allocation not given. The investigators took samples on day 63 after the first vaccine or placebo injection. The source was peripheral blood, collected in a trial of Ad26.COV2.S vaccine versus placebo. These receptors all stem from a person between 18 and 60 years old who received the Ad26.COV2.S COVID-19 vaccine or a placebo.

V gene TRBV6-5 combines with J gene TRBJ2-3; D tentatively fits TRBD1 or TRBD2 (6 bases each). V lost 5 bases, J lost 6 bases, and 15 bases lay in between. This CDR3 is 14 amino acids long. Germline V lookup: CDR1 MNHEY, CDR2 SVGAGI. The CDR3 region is CASSPDPGGDTQYF. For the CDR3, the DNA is TGTGCCAGCAGTCCGGACCCCGGGGGCGATACGCAGTATTTT.

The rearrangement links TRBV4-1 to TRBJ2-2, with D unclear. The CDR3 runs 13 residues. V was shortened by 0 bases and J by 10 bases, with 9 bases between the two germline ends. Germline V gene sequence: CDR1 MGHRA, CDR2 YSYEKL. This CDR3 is CASSQDPGLELFF. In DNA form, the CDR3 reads TGCGCCAGCAGCCAAGACCCCGGTCTGGAGCTGTTTTTT.

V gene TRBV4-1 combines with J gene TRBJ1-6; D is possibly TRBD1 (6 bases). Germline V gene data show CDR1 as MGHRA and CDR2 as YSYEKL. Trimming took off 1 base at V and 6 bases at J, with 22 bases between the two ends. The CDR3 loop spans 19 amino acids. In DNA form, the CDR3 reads TGCGCCAGCAGCCAAGTAAGAGGGGGGCTTTTACCCCCTAATTCACCCCTCCACTTT. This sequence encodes CASSQVRGGLLPPNSPLHF.

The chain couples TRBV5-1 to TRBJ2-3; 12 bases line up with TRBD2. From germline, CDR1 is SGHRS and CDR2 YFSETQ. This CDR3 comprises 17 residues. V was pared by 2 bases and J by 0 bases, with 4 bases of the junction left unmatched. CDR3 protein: CASSLLAGGQSTDTQYF. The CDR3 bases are TGCGCCAGCAGCTTACTAGCGGGGGGCCAGAGCACAGATACGCAGTATTTT.

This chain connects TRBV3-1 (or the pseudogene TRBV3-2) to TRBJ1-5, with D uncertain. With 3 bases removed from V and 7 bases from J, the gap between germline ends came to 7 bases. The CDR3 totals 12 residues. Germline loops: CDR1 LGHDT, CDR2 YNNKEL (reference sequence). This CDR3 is CASSQGYQPQHF. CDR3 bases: TGTGCCAGCAGCCAGGGGTACCAGCCCCAGCATTTT.

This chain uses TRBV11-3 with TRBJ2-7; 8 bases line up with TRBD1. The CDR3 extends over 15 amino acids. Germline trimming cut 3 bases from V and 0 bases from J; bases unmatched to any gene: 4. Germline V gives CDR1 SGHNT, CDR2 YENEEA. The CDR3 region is CASSFRTGSSYEQYF. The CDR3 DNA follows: TGTGCCAGCAGCTTCCGGACAGGGTCCTCCTACGAGCAGTACTTC.

CDR3 loop: CASLAGGAEAFF. In nucleotides, the CDR3 is TGTGCCAGCCTTGCCGGGGGGGCCGAAGCTTTCTTT. This chain joins TRBV4-2 and TRBJ1-1, with a tentative D call TRBD1 (6 bases). This CDR3 region has 12 residues. Germline V gene sequence: CDR1 LGHNA, CDR2 YNFKEQ. Trimming removed 8 bases at V and 8 bases at J, with 15 bases between.

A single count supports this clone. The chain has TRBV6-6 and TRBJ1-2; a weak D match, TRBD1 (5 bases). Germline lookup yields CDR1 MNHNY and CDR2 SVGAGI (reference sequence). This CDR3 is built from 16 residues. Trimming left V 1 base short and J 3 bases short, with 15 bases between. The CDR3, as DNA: TGTGCCAGCAGTTACTGGGGGGAGCCTTCCGACTATGGCTACACCTTC. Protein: CASSYWGEPSDYGYTF.

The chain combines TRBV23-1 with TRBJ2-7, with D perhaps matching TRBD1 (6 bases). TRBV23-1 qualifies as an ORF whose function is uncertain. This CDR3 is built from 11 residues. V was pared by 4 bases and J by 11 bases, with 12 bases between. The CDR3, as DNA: TGCGCCAGCAGTCCCAGGGGTGGGGAGTACTTC. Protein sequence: CASSPRGGEYF.

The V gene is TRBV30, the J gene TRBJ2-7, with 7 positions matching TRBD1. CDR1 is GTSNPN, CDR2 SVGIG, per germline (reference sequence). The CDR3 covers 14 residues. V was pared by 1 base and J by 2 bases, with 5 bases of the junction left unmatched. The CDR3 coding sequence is TGTGCCTGGAGTGGGGACAGTCTTCCCTACGAGCAGTACTTC. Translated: CAWSGDSLPYEQYF.

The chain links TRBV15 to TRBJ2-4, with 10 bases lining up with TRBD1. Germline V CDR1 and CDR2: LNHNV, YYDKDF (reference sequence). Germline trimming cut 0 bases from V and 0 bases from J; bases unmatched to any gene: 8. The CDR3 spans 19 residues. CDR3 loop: CATSRDPGTGVTAKNIQYF. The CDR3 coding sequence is TGTGCCACCAGCAGAGATCCCGGGACAGGGGTGACAGCCAAAAACATTCAGTACTTC.

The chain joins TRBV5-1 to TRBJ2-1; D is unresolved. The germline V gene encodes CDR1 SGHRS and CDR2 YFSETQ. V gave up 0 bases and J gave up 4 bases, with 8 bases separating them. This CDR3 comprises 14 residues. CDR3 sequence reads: CASSLGSPYNEQFF. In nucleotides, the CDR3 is TGCGCCAGCAGCTTGGGGAGTCCTTACAATGAGCAGTTCTTC.

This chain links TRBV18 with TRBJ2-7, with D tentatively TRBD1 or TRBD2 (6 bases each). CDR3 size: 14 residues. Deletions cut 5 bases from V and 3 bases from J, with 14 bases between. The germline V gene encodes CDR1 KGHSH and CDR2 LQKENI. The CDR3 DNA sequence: TGTGCCAGCTCAAAGCGCGGAGGGGGCTACGAGCAGTACTTC. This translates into CASSKRGGGYEQYF.

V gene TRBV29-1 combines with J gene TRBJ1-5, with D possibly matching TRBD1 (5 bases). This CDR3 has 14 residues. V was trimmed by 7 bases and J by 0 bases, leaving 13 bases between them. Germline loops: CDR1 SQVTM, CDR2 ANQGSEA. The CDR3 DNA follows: TGCAGCGCGAGCGGGGGAAATAGCAATCAGCCCCAGCATTTT. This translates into CSASGGNSNQPQHF.

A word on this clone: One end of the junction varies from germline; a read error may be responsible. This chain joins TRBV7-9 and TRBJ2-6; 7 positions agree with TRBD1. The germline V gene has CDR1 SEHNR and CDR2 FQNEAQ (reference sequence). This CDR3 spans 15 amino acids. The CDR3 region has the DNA TGTGCCGGCAGCTTGGGACAGTCTGGGGCCAACGTCCTGACTTTC. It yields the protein CAGSLGQSGANVLTF.

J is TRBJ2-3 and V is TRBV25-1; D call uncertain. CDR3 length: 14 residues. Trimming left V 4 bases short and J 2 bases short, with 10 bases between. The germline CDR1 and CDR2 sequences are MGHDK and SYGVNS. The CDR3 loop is CASSAVSLTDTQYF. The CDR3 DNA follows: TGTGCCAGCAGTGCTGTCAGTCTCACAGATACGCAGTATTTT.

The CDR3: CASGSDRGSFEQYF. Here the CDR3 DNA reads TGTGCCAGCGGATCGGACAGGGGAAGTTTCGAGCAGTACTTC. This chain uses TRBV11-2 with TRBJ2-7; 9 bases are shared with TRBD1. V trimming: 8 bases; J trimming: 6 bases; junction bases outside the gene matches: 11. The CDR3 runs to 14 residues. Germline V gene data show CDR1 as SGHAT and CDR2 as FQNNGV.

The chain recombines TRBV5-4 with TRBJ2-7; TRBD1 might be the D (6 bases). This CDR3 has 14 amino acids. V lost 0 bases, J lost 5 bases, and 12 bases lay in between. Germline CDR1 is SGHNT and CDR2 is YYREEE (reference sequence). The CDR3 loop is CASSLGLNRDEQYF. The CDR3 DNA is TGTGCCAGCAGCTTGGGGCTTAACAGGGACGAGCAGTACTTC.

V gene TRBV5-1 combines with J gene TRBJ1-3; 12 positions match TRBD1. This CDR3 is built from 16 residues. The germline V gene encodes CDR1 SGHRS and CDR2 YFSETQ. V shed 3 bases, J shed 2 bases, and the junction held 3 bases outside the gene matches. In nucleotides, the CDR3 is TGCGCCAGCAGCTCGGGACAGGGGGCGGCTGGAAACACCATATATTTT. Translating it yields CASSSGQGAAGNTIYF.

The CDR3 DNA reads as TGCGCCAGCAGCTTGCAGGGTTTGGCGAACTATGGCTACACCTTC. It is translated as CASSLQGLANYGYTF. This chain uses TRBV5-1 with TRBJ1-2; tentatively, D is TRBD1 (5 bases). The V and J ends lost 1 base and 2 bases respectively, with 12 bases between them. The germline V gene encodes CDR1 SGHRS and CDR2 YFSETQ. The CDR3 runs 15 residues.

This CDR3 reads CASSDGQGPNQPQHF. CDR3 in DNA: TGCGCCAGCAGCGACGGACAGGGGCCAAATCAGCCCCAGCATTTT. The chain combines TRBV5-1 with TRBJ1-5, with 9 positions matching TRBD1. Germline-derived CDR1 and CDR2 are SGHRS and YFSETQ. The J segment lost 4 bases and the V segment lost 4 bases, leaving 6 bases of the junction unmatched. CDR3 length: 15 residues.

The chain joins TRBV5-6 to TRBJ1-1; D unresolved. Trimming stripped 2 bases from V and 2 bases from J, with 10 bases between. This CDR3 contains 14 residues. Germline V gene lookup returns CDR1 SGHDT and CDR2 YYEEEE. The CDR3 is CASSFLVPNTEAFF. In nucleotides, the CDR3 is TGTGCCAGCAGCTTCCTAGTTCCTAACACTGAAGCTTTCTTT.

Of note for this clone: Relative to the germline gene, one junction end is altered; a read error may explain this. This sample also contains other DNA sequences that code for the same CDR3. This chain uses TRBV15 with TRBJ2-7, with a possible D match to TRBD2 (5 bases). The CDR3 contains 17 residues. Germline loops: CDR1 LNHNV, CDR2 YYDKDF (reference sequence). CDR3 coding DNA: TGTGCCACCAGCAGAGAAAGACGAGGGTGGGTAGGTTTAGAGCAGTATTTC. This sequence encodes CATSRERRGWVGLEQYF.

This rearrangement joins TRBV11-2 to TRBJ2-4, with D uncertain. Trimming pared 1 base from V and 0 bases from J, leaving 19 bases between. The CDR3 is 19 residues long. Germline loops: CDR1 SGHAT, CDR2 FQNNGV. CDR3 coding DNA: TGTGCCAGCAGCTTAGGACTTTTATCGGCTACCCTAGCCAAAAACATTCAGTACTTC. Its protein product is CASSLGLLSATLAKNIQYF.

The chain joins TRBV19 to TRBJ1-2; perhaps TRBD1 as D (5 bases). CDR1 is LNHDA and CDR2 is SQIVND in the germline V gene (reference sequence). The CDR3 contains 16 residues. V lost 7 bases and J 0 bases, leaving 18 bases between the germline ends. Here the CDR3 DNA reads TGTGCCAGTACCGGGGGACCTAGAGGGGCTAACTATGGCTACACCTTC. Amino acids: CASTGGPRGANYGYTF.

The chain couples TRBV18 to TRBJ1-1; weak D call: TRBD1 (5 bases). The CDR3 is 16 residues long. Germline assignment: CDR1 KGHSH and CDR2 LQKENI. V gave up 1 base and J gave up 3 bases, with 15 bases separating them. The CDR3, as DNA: TGTGCCAGCTCACCACTGGCAGGGATAATGGACACTGAAGCTTTCTTT. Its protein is CASSPLAGIMDTEAFF.

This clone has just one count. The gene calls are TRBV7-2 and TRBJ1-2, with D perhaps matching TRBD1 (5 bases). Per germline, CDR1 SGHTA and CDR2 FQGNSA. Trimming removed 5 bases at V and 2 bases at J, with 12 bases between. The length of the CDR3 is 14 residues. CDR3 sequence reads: CASSKPGTNYGYTF. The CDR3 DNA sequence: TGTGCCAGCAGCAAACCCGGGACGAACTATGGCTACACCTTC.

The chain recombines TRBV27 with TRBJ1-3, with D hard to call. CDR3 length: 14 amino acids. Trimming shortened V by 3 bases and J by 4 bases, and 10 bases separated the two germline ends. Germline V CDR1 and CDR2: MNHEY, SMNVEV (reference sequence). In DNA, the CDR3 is TGTGCCAGCAGTTTCGGGGTTCCCGGAAACACCATATATTTT. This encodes CASSFGVPGNTIYF.

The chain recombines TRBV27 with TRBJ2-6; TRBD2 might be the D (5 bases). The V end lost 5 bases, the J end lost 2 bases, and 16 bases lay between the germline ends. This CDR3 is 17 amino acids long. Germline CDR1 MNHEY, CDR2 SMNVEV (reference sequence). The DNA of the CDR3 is TGTGCCAGCAGTCTACCTGCGAGGGTGGCTGGGGCCAACGTCCTGACTTTC. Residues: CASSLPARVAGANVLTF.

This CDR3 is CASCTGTPLNYGYTF. The CDR3 region has the DNA TGTGCCAGCTGTACCGGGACCCCGCTAAACTATGGCTACACCTTC. The chain is built from TRBV19 and TRBJ1-2; D is possibly TRBD1 (5 bases). V lost 9 bases and J 2 bases, leaving 19 bases between the germline ends. Germline assignment: CDR1 LNHDA and CDR2 SQIVND (reference sequence). The length of the CDR3 is 15 residues.